This T cell receptor (beta chain) was sequenced in a study of blood T cell repertoires in COVID-19. Study information: Researchers got acute and convalescent COVID-19 samples from the United States, Italy and Spain. The analysed material was cDNA or gDNA that came from T cells, B-cell-depleted T cells, or PBMCs.

How the authors handled the data: Estimates of nucleated cell counts were drawn from the amplification of reference gene primers. Produced via immunoSEQ multiplex PCR; TCRdb's table is partial and in-frame only. V, J and clone size were drawn from that table, and D and trimming were deduced from the DNA. The table lists approximately 190,000 clones, roughly nine tenths of them singletons, with 2% to 2.5% in the top ten. The sample consisted of peripheral blood. The clonotype comes from an older man with active or convalescent COVID-19.

This CDR3 is CASSYEGRNTGELFF. CDR3 nucleotide sequence: TGTGCCAGCAGCTACGAGGGCAGAAACACCGGGGAGCTGTTTTTT. The rearrangement links TRBV21-1 to TRBJ2-2; the table's D call, TRBD2, has no DNA check behind it. TRBV21-1 is labeled a pseudogene. This CDR3 contains 15 residues.